This passage covers 23 T cell receptor beta chains from one sample sequenced in a study of T cells after yellow fever vaccination. TCRdb re-called the 5' RACE reads with MiXCR, one entry per CDR3 protein. The sample has 300,000 to 400,000 distinct CDR3 sequences, 8.1% seen once. This specimen consisted of PBMCs, obtained roughly 47 days after the first yellow fever vaccination. Receptors were obtained from a man aged 18-30 years who received the YFV17D yellow fever vaccine.

The rearrangement uses TRBV6-5 and TRBJ2-5; maybe TRBD1 (6 bases). CDR3 length: 13 residues. V lost 4 bases and J 7 bases, leaving 13 bases between the germline ends. Germline loops: CDR1 MNHEY, CDR2 SVGAGI. CDR3 sequence: CASSSPGAGTQYF. Here the CDR3 DNA reads TGTGCCAGCAGTTCCCCAGGGGCTGGGACCCAGTACTTC.

This clonotype occurred a few times. The CDR3 coding sequence is TGTGCCACCTCCGATCCAGGGGCAGAGACCCAGTACTTC. This codes for CATSDPGAETQYF. The genes are TRBV24-1 and TRBJ2-5; D is perhaps TRBD1 (6 bases). Germline loops: CDR1 KGHDR, CDR2 SFDVKD. Trimming took off 9 bases at V and 4 bases at J, with 14 bases between the two ends. CDR3 length: 13 residues.

In its sample, this clonotype was seen a few times. The V and J genes are TRBV20-1 and TRBJ1-2; D remains unclear. The germline CDR1 and CDR2 sequences are DFQATT and SNEGSKA (reference sequence). Trimming took off 5 bases at V and 4 bases at J, with 17 bases between the two ends. This CDR3 comprises 14 residues. This CDR3 is CSADLQALGYGYTF. CDR3 DNA: TGCAGTGCTGACCTTCAGGCGTTAGGCTATGGCTACACCTTC.

The chain employs TRBV12-3 or TRBV12-4 and TRBJ1-4; 8 positions agree with TRBD1. The CDR3 covers 13 residues. V shed 7 bases and J 5 bases; nucleotides not matched to a gene: 3. The CDR3 nucleotides are TGTGCCAGCATGACAGGGGCAAATGAAAAACTGTTTTTT. This encodes CASMTGANEKLFF.

This clonotype was detected only a few times. The rearrangement links TRBV5-6 to TRBJ1-3; D unresolved. Trimming took off 3 bases at V and 0 bases at J, with 10 bases between the two ends. Germline V lookup: CDR1 SGHDT, CDR2 YYEEEE. The CDR3 has 15 residues. The CDR3 sequence: CASSWLSDSGNTIYF. CDR3 nucleotide sequence: TGTGCCAGCAGCTGGCTTAGTGACTCTGGAAACACCATATATTTT.

This clonotype was recorded a few times. In nucleotides, the CDR3 is TGCAGTGCTAGGGCTGACAGTTACGAGCAGTACTTC. Translating it yields CSARADSYEQYF. The chain uses TRBV20-1 and TRBJ2-7; D is perhaps TRBD1 (5 bases). The germline gives CDR1 DFQATT, CDR2 SNEGSKA (reference sequence). V shed 3 bases and J shed 4 bases, with 10 bases lying between them. The CDR3 loop spans 12 amino acids.

This clonotype occurred a few times. The gene calls are TRBV19 and TRBJ2-1; no clear D. Germline CDR1 reads LNHDA; CDR2 reads SQIVND (reference sequence). V shed 6 bases and J shed 0 bases, with 12 bases lying between them. This CDR3 comprises 15 residues. The CDR3 DNA reads as TGTGCCAGTAGCTTAGACGGCTACTCCTACAATGAGCAGTTCTTC. It encodes CASSLDGYSYNEQFF.

This clonotype was recorded a few times. This chain uses TRBV7-3 with TRBJ2-1; D is tentatively TRBD1 or TRBD2 (6 bases each). Per germline, CDR1 SGHTA and CDR2 FQGTGA. V lost 4 bases, J lost 1 base, and 8 bases lay in between. CDR3 size: 14 residues. The chain's CDR3 is CASSWGASYNEQFF. In DNA form, the CDR3 reads TGTGCCAGCAGCTGGGGGGCATCCTACAATGAGCAGTTCTTC. Complete variable domain (other parts from reference TRBV7-3 and TRBJ2-1): GAGVSQTPSNKVTEKGKYVELRCDPISGHTALYWYRQSLGQGPEFLIYFQGTGAADDSGLPNDRFFAVRPEGSVSTLKIQRTERGDSAVYLCASSWGASYNEQFFGPGTRLTVL.

This clonotype was counted a few times. V usage is TRBV7-8 and J usage is TRBJ2-7; the D is unclear. V was shortened by 2 bases and J by 3 bases, with 8 bases between the two germline ends. The CDR3 contains 13 residues. Germline V gene sequence: CDR1 SGHVS, CDR2 FQNEAQ. The CDR3 DNA is TGTGCCAGCAGCTTATCAGGCAGCTACGAGCAGTACGTC. Amino acid sequence: CASSLSGSYEQYV.

This rearrangement joins TRBV11-2 to TRBJ2-1, with TRBD2 as a possible D gene (6 bases). This CDR3 has 15 residues. Germline loops: CDR1 SGHAT, CDR2 FQNNGV. Trimming left V 5 bases short and J 4 bases short, with 15 bases between. The CDR3 protein is CASSTTPGLYNEQFF. The DNA for the CDR3 is TGTGCCAGCAGCACAACCCCGGGACTTTACAATGAGCAGTTCTTC.

This clonotype has just a few counts. The rearrangement joins TRBV18 to TRBJ2-7, with D tentatively TRBD1 or TRBD2 (5 bases each). The CDR3 has 14 residues. Looked up from germline, CDR1 is KGHSH and CDR2 is LQKENI. V dropped 0 bases and J dropped 4 bases, with 10 bases sitting between them. The CDR3 loop is CASSPPTGLYEQYF. The CDR3 nucleotides are TGTGCCAGCTCACCACCGACGGGGCTTTACGAGCAGTACTTC.

The chain links TRBV5-1 to TRBJ1-2, with unresolved D. Trimming pared 1 base from V and 7 bases from J, leaving 14 bases between. The CDR3 is 14 residues long. CDR1 and CDR2 (germline): SGHRS, YFSETQ. The CDR3, as DNA: TGCGCCAGCAGCTTGCGTATGAGGGAATCTGGCTACACCTTC. This encodes CASSLRMRESGYTF.

This clonotype was observed a handful of times. V and J are TRBV10-3 and TRBJ2-3; possibly TRBD1 or TRBD2 for D (6 bases each). Germline CDR1 and CDR2: ENHRY and SYGVKD. CDR3 length equals 14 residues. With 8 bases removed from V and 5 bases from J, the gap between germline ends came to 17 bases. CDR3 amino acids: CAIGGTTQGDTQYF. CDR3 bases: TGTGCCATCGGCGGGACCACACAGGGAGATACGCAGTATTTT.

V is TRBV18 and J is TRBJ1-1; D not resolved. V was pared by 2 bases and J by 5 bases, with 12 bases between. Germline-derived CDR1 and CDR2 are KGHSH and LQKENI. This CDR3 spans 14 amino acids. As DNA, the CDR3 is TGTGCCAGCTCACCATTGGGCAGCGGAACTGAAGCTTTCTTT. This translates into CASSPLGSGTEAFF.

This clonotype was recorded many times. The rearrangement links TRBV7-2 to TRBJ2-2, with 8 bases aligning to TRBD2. V dropped 5 bases and J dropped 3; count of bases not matched to a gene: 8. The CDR3 runs to 16 residues. The V gene's germline CDR1 is SGHTA and CDR2 FQGNSA. In DNA form, the CDR3 reads TGTGCCAGCAGCCGTGGGTCGGGGGGGGACACCGGGGAGCTGTTTTTT. Amino acid sequence: CASSRGSGGDTGELFF.

Turning to this clonotype: A much more abundant neighbour one base away suggests this may be a read error. The V and J genes are TRBV6-1 and TRBJ2-2, with 7 bases identical to TRBD1. The germline gives CDR1 MNHNS, CDR2 SASEGT. The CDR3 spans 15 residues. In DNA, the CDR3 is TGTGCCAGCAGTGAGGGGCAGGGGGACACCGGGGAGCTGTCTTTT. It specifies CASSEGQGDTGELSF.

This clonotype was recorded at least ten times. V usage is TRBV7-2 and J usage is TRBJ1-2, with a possible D match to TRBD1 (5 bases). The germline V gene encodes CDR1 SGHTA and CDR2 FQGNSA. This CDR3 spans 14 amino acids. V was pared by 5 bases and J by 6 bases, with 16 bases between. The DNA of the CDR3 is TGTGCCAGCAGCCGAAGCCAGGGTAGAGATGGCTACACCTTC. Translated, it gives CASSRSQGRDGYTF.

This clonotype showed up many times. The V call is TRBV12-3 or TRBV12-4, the J call TRBJ2-6, with D possibly being TRBD1 (5 bases). This CDR3 is built from 13 residues. Between the trimmed V and J ends, which lost 6 bases and 6 bases, there was a span of 9 bases. The CDR3: CASSSRVANVLTF. The CDR3 DNA reads TGTGCCAGCAGCAGCAGGGTGGCCAACGTCCTGACTTTC.

This clonotype was picked up a small number of times. The chain employs TRBV29-1 and TRBJ1-1; D call uncertain. The CDR3 is 12 residues long. V lost 4 bases and J 0 bases, leaving 6 bases between the germline ends. Germline V CDR1 and CDR2: SQVTM, ANQGSEA. The CDR3 DNA reads TGCAGCGTTGGACACATGAACACTGAAGCTTTCTTT. This translates into CSVGHMNTEAFF.

The chain employs TRBV5-1 and TRBJ1-2; D is unresolved. V lost 4 bases and J lost 3, with 13 bases in between. This CDR3 is built from 14 residues. CDR1 and CDR2 (germline): SGHRS, YFSETQ. DNA of the CDR3: TGCGCCAGCAGCGATGACCTCGGGTACTATGGCTACACCTTC. It codes for CASSDDLGYYGYTF.

This clonotype has more than one count but fewer than ten. The CDR3 nucleotides read TGTGCCACCAGCTCAAACGGTCACTACTACGAGCAGTACTTC. Protein product: CATSSNGHYYEQYF. The chain has TRBV15 and TRBJ2-7, with D unresolved. V shed 5 bases and J shed 3 bases, with 14 bases lying between them. CDR1 LNHNV and CDR2 YYDKDF come from the germline V gene (reference sequence). This CDR3 is 14 amino acids long.

This clonotype occurred a few times. J is TRBJ2-1 and V is TRBV18, with D tentatively TRBD2 (5 bases). Germline values: CDR1 KGHSH, CDR2 LQKENI. V lost 5 bases to trimming and J lost 6 bases, with 20 bases between them. CDR3 size: 16 residues. The CDR3 bases are TGTGCCAGCTCAACCGAAACCGGGATCTCACCCAATGAGCAGTTCTTC. It translates to CASSTETGISPNEQFF.

In the case of this clonotype: This may come from a read error, since a much larger clone is one base off. This chain connects TRBV6-4 to TRBJ2-2; 10 nucleotides line up with TRBD1. This CDR3 region has 13 residues. The V gene end was trimmed by 6 bases and the J gene end by 6 bases; junction bases not matched to a gene: 1. Per germline, CDR1 MRHNA and CDR2 SNTAGT. The CDR3 reads CASSDRGPGELFF. DNA of the CDR3: TGTGCCAGCAGCGACAGGGGGCCCGGGGAGCTGTTTTTT.